The rows below give T cell receptor beta chains drawn from one sample of a study of beta chain features in type 1 diabetes. Sequencing used immunoSEQ multiplex PCR; TCRdb keeps in-frame clones, though not all of them. This table holds 450,000 or so clones, around 10% found once. Input material: naive CD4+ T cells from blood. Receptor source: a young woman in good health. The CDR3 runs from the conserved cysteine through the conserved F or W. Each record gives: CDR3 length, clone size, D gene, V gene, J gene, CDR3 DNA, CDR3 protein. A D gene is named only where the DNA matches it firmly. Size values are once, few and many counts, or a class for expanded clones, and some rows have none.

cdr3_length: 15
clone_size: -
d_call: -
v_call: TRBV6-5
j_call: TRBJ2-1
cdr3_nt: TGTGCCAGCAGTTACGGGCGGGGCGACTACAATGAGCAGTTCTTC
cdr3_aa: CASSYGRGDYNEQFF

cdr3_length: 14
clone_size: few
d_call: -
v_call: TRBV9
j_call: TRBJ2-2
cdr3_nt: TGTGCCAGCAGCGTATGGGCCGGGAGCGGGGAGCTGTTTTTT
cdr3_aa: CASSVWAGSGELFF

cdr3_length: 14
clone_size: few
d_call: TRBD2
v_call: TRBV11-2
j_call: TRBJ2-1
cdr3_nt: TGTGCCAGCAGCCAGATAGCGGGAGACAATGAGCAGTTCTTC
cdr3_aa: CASSQIAGDNEQFF

cdr3_length: 16
clone_size: few
d_call: -
v_call: TRBV5-4
j_call: TRBJ2-1
cdr3_nt: TGTGCCAGCAGCCCCGGTTTTAGGAGCTCCTACAATGAGCAGTTCTTC
cdr3_aa: CASSPGFRSSYNEQFF

cdr3_length: 17
clone_size: -
d_call: -
v_call: TRBV2
j_call: TRBJ2-3
cdr3_nt: TGTGCCAGCAGTGAAGAGAGGCTGGCGACCCGCACAGATACGCAGTATTTT
cdr3_aa: CASSEERLATRTDTQYF

cdr3_length: 17
clone_size: -
d_call: -
v_call: TRBV9
j_call: TRBJ2-2
cdr3_nt: TGTGCCAGCAGCGACTCCAGGCGGACAGTCTTAGCCGGGGAGCTGTTTTTT
cdr3_aa: CASSDSRRTVLAGELFF

cdr3_length: 15
clone_size: few
d_call: -
v_call: TRBV7-2
j_call: TRBJ2-5
cdr3_nt: TGTGCCAGCAGCTTAGGAGGCAGGGCTCACGAGACCCAGTACTTC
cdr3_aa: CASSLGGRAHETQYF

cdr3_length: 14
clone_size: -
d_call: -
v_call: TRBV7-9
j_call: TRBJ2-3
cdr3_nt: TGTGCCAGCAGCTTGAGGACCTTCGGGGACACGCAGTATTTT
cdr3_aa: CASSLRTFGDTQYF

cdr3_length: 17
clone_size: few
d_call: -
v_call: TRBV23-1
j_call: TRBJ2-5
cdr3_nt: TGCGCCAGCAGTCACCTTCCGTTTTGGGCAGGGAGAGAGACCCAGTACTTC
cdr3_aa: CASSHLPFWAGRETQYF

cdr3_length: 15
clone_size: few
d_call: TRBD2
v_call: TRBV29-1
j_call: TRBJ2-5
cdr3_nt: TGCAGCGTTGTTCCGCTAGCGGGGGATAGAGAGACCCAGTACTTC
cdr3_aa: CSVVPLAGDRETQYF

cdr3_length: 15
clone_size: -
d_call: -
v_call: TRBV30
j_call: TRBJ2-2
cdr3_nt: TGTGCCTGGAGTCATAGCGGAGTGAACACCGGGGAGCTGTTTTTT
cdr3_aa: CAWSHSGVNTGELFF

cdr3_length: 15
clone_size: -
d_call: -
v_call: TRBV5-4
j_call: TRBJ1-2
cdr3_nt: TGTGCCAGCAGGCCCGACTACATGCGGGGAATTGGCTACACCTTC
cdr3_aa: CASRPDYMRGIGYTF

cdr3_length: 17
clone_size: few
d_call: -
v_call: TRBV14
j_call: TRBJ2-5
cdr3_nt: TGTGCCAGCAGCCGAGGATGGTGGGCCAGTGTAGTGGAGACCCAGTACTTC
cdr3_aa: CASSRGWWASVVETQYF

cdr3_length: 16
clone_size: -
d_call: -
v_call: TRBV7-2
j_call: TRBJ1-4
cdr3_nt: TGTGCCAGCAGCTTAGGAGGATCGGTTGCTAATGAAAAACTGTTTTTT
cdr3_aa: CASSLGGSVANEKLFF

cdr3_length: 15
clone_size: -
d_call: -
v_call: TRBV11-3
j_call: TRBJ2-3
cdr3_nt: TGTGCCAGCAGCTTACACAGGGGAGGTCCAGATACGCAGTATTTT
cdr3_aa: CASSLHRGGPDTQYF

cdr3_length: 12
clone_size: -
d_call: -
v_call: TRBV30
j_call: TRBJ2-7
cdr3_nt: TGTGCCTGGAGTCCTAACAGCTACGAGCAGTACTTC
cdr3_aa: CAWSPNSYEQYF

cdr3_length: 13
clone_size: few
d_call: TRBD2
v_call: TRBV25-1
j_call: TRBJ2-1
cdr3_nt: TGTGCCAGCAGTGAGCCCGCGGGGGATGAGCAGTTCTTC
cdr3_aa: CASSEPAGDEQFF

cdr3_length: 13
clone_size: -
d_call: TRBD1
v_call: TRBV5-8
j_call: TRBJ2-5
cdr3_nt: TGTGCCAGCAGCTGGGACAGGGAGTGGACCCAGTACTTC
cdr3_aa: CASSWDREWTQYF

cdr3_length: 12
clone_size: few
d_call: -
v_call: TRBV30
j_call: TRBJ2-5
cdr3_nt: TGTGCCTGGAGCCCACGGCCTGGGACCCAGTACTTC
cdr3_aa: CAWSPRPGTQYF

cdr3_length: 13
clone_size: few
d_call: TRBD1
v_call: TRBV7-2
j_call: TRBJ2-2
cdr3_nt: TGTGCCGTACAGGGACAGGGTAACAGGGAGCTGTTTTTT
cdr3_aa: CAVQGQGNRELFF

cdr3_length: 14
clone_size: -
d_call: TRBD1
v_call: TRBV6-5
j_call: TRBJ2-1
cdr3_nt: TGTGCCAGCAGTCTACGGGACAGTTACAATGAGCAGTTCTTC
cdr3_aa: CASSLRDSYNEQFF

cdr3_length: 15
clone_size: few
d_call: TRBD2
v_call: TRBV29-1
j_call: TRBJ2-5
cdr3_nt: TGCAGCGTTGGGAGGAGAGCGGGGGAGTTCGAGACCCAGTACTTC
cdr3_aa: CSVGRRAGEFETQYF

cdr3_length: 14
clone_size: few
d_call: -
v_call: TRBV29-1
j_call: TRBJ1-1
cdr3_nt: TGCAGCGTTGAGGGGGAACAGAGACTCACTGAAGCTTTCTTT
cdr3_aa: CSVEGEQRLTEAFF

cdr3_length: 15
clone_size: -
d_call: TRBD1
v_call: TRBV7-6
j_call: TRBJ1-1
cdr3_nt: TGTGCCAGCAGCTTGACAGGGAACATGAACACTGAAGCTTTCTTT
cdr3_aa: CASSLTGNMNTEAFF

cdr3_length: 15
clone_size: -
d_call: TRBD2
v_call: TRBV19
j_call: TRBJ2-7
cdr3_nt: TGTGCCAGTAACATTGCGTGGCTAGCGGGAGGCGAGCAGTACTTC
cdr3_aa: CASNIAWLAGGEQYF

cdr3_length: 15
clone_size: few
d_call: -
v_call: TRBV28
j_call: TRBJ2-1
cdr3_nt: TGTGCCAGCCCCCCCGCCGGTTCCGCGGCGAATGAGCAGTTCTTC
cdr3_aa: CASPPAGSAANEQFF

cdr3_length: 14
clone_size: -
d_call: -
v_call: TRBV15
j_call: TRBJ2-3
cdr3_nt: TGTGCCACCAGCAGGAGGAGGGGGACAGATACGCAGTATTTT
cdr3_aa: CATSRRRGTDTQYF

cdr3_length: 15
clone_size: few
d_call: -
v_call: TRBV11-2
j_call: TRBJ2-3
cdr3_nt: TGTGCCAGCAGCTCAATACGCTGGGGGCAAGATACGCAGTATTTT
cdr3_aa: CASSSIRWGQDTQYF

cdr3_length: 12
clone_size: -
d_call: TRBD1
v_call: TRBV14
j_call: TRBJ2-3
cdr3_nt: TGTGCCAGCAGCCCCGACAGGGTAGCGCAGTATTTT
cdr3_aa: CASSPDRVAQYF

cdr3_length: 14
clone_size: few
d_call: -
v_call: TRBV6-5
j_call: TRBJ2-3
cdr3_nt: TGTGCCAGCAGTGCGGGCTTTAGCACAGATACGCAGTATTTT
cdr3_aa: CASSAGFSTDTQYF

cdr3_length: 15
clone_size: few
d_call: TRBD1
v_call: TRBV2
j_call: TRBJ2-3
cdr3_nt: TGTGCCAGCAGTGAACTCGCGTCAGGGGGCGATACGCAGTATTTT
cdr3_aa: CASSELASGGDTQYF

cdr3_length: 17
clone_size: -
d_call: TRBD1
v_call: TRBV4-1
j_call: TRBJ2-4
cdr3_nt: TGCGCCAGCAGCCAACCGGGACAGGGGGCGCCCAAAAACATTCAGTACTTC
cdr3_aa: CASSQPGQGAPKNIQYF

cdr3_length: 12
clone_size: few
d_call: -
v_call: TRBV25-1
j_call: TRBJ1-1
cdr3_nt: TGTGCCAGCAGTGAATCCTGGACTGAAGCTTTCTTT
cdr3_aa: CASSESWTEAFF

cdr3_length: 14
clone_size: -
d_call: TRBD2
v_call: TRBV28
j_call: TRBJ2-3
cdr3_nt: TGTGCCAGCACATTAGCGGGGGAAGCGGATACGCAGTATTTT
cdr3_aa: CASTLAGEADTQYF

cdr3_length: 14
clone_size: few
d_call: -
v_call: TRBV7-2
j_call: TRBJ2-1
cdr3_nt: TGTGCCAGCAGCTTTCTAAGCTCTTACAATGAGCAGTTCTTC
cdr3_aa: CASSFLSSYNEQFF

cdr3_length: 13
clone_size: many
d_call: -
v_call: TRBV9
j_call: TRBJ2-7
cdr3_nt: TGTGCCAGCAGCTCAGGGTCTAAGTACGAGCAGTACTTC
cdr3_aa: CASSSGSKYEQYF

cdr3_length: 12
clone_size: few
d_call: -
v_call: TRBV6-4
j_call: TRBJ1-2
cdr3_nt: TGTGCCAGCAGTGATTACAGGAATGGCTACACCTTC
cdr3_aa: CASSDYRNGYTF

cdr3_length: 12
clone_size: few
d_call: -
v_call: TRBV6-5
j_call: TRBJ2-5
cdr3_nt: TGTGCCAGCTGGGTGAACCAAGAGACCCAGTACTTC
cdr3_aa: CASWVNQETQYF

cdr3_length: 13
clone_size: few
d_call: -
v_call: TRBV27
j_call: TRBJ2-1
cdr3_nt: TGTGCCAGCTTCCCGGGTCGGAGCAATGAGCAGTTCTTC
cdr3_aa: CASFPGRSNEQFF

cdr3_length: 16
clone_size: -
d_call: -
v_call: TRBV7-2
j_call: TRBJ2-1
cdr3_nt: TGTGCCAGCAGCTTAGGTTTGCGGGGATCCTACAATGAGCAGTTCTTC
cdr3_aa: CASSLGLRGSYNEQFF

cdr3_length: 14
clone_size: few
d_call: -
v_call: TRBV5-1
j_call: TRBJ2-3
cdr3_nt: TGCGCCAGCAGCTTGGAGGGGCGCGCGGATACGCAGTATTTT
cdr3_aa: CASSLEGRADTQYF

cdr3_length: 11
clone_size: few
d_call: -
v_call: TRBV7-9
j_call: TRBJ1-1
cdr3_nt: TGTGCCAGCAGCCCCGGGACGAGCGCTTTCTTT
cdr3_aa: CASSPGTSAFF

cdr3_length: 15
clone_size: few
d_call: -
v_call: TRBV27
j_call: TRBJ1-2
cdr3_nt: TGTGCCAGCAGTCTGGGCGGGGGCCCAAGGTATGGCTACACCTTC
cdr3_aa: CASSLGGGPRYGYTF

cdr3_length: 11
clone_size: many
d_call: -
v_call: TRBV10-3
j_call: TRBJ2-1
cdr3_nt: TGTGCCATCAGTGGGGGGACTGAGCAGTTCTTC
cdr3_aa: CAISGGTEQFF

cdr3_length: 16
clone_size: few
d_call: TRBD1
v_call: TRBV27
j_call: TRBJ2-7
cdr3_nt: TGTGCCAGCAGTTCCCTGCCCGGGACAGTGAATTACGAGCAGTACTTC
cdr3_aa: CASSSLPGTVNYEQYF

cdr3_length: 14
clone_size: few
d_call: TRBD1
v_call: TRBV7-2
j_call: TRBJ2-1
cdr3_nt: TGTGCCAGCAGCCCCCGATCAGGGGGCAATGAGCAGTTCTTC
cdr3_aa: CASSPRSGGNEQFF

cdr3_length: 14
clone_size: -
d_call: TRBD1
v_call: TRBV6-5
j_call: TRBJ2-2
cdr3_nt: TGTGCCAGCAGTCCCCTGACAGGGGCCGGGGAGCTGTTTTTT
cdr3_aa: CASSPLTGAGELFF

cdr3_length: 14
clone_size: -
d_call: -
v_call: TRBV7-2
j_call: TRBJ1-6
cdr3_nt: TGTGCCAGCAGCTTCCGGGACCCCATATCACCCCTCCACTTT
cdr3_aa: CASSFRDPISPLHF

cdr3_length: 15
clone_size: -
d_call: TRBD1
v_call: TRBV5-1
j_call: TRBJ2-5
cdr3_nt: TGCGCCAGCAGGAATCCGGGACAGGGTCGGGAGACCCAGTACTTC
cdr3_aa: CASRNPGQGRETQYF

cdr3_length: 14
clone_size: once
d_call: -
v_call: TRBV5-1
j_call: TRBJ1-6
cdr3_nt: TGCGCCAGCAGCTTGAAACATGGAAATTCACCCCTCCACTTT
cdr3_aa: CASSLKHGNSPLHF

cdr3_length: 16
clone_size: -
d_call: TRBD2
v_call: TRBV7-9
j_call: TRBJ2-1
cdr3_nt: TGTGCCAGCAGCCCCCCAGCGGGGGCCTTTCGGGGTGAGCAGTTCTTC
cdr3_aa: CASSPPAGAFRGEQFF